The rows below give T cell receptor beta chains drawn from one sample of a study of OX40 agonist ivuxolimab in advanced cancers. Measured with immunoSEQ multiplex PCR; TCRdb has only the in-frame clones, and not every one. The table includes about 68,000 clones, approximately 90% detected once. The sample in question was CD4+ or CD8+ T cells sorted from blood, obtained in a trial of the OX40 agonist ivuxolimab. The receptor set was obtained from an adult with an advanced solid tumor such as melanoma, head and neck, liver or kidney cancer. CDR3s include the opening cysteine and the closing phenylalanine or tryptophan. The D gene is left open where the match is weak. Only some rows state a clone size, as once, few, many or a class for expanded clones.

DNA | CDR3 | D | V | size | J
TGTGCCAGCAGTTCGGGACAGGGTGATGGAAACACCATATATTTT | CASSSGQGDGNTIYF | TRBD1 | TRBV28 | - | TRBJ1-3
TGTGCCAGTAGTACCCCCGAGGGGAGCTCCTACAATGAGCAGTTCTTC | CASSTPEGSSYNEQFF | - | TRBV19 | - | TRBJ2-1
TGCGCCAGCACCGCGGACAGGGGGGGTGGCTACACCTTC | CASTADRGGGYTF | TRBD1 | TRBV5-1 | - | TRBJ1-2
TGTGCCAGCAGCAATTCGCTTATCGCTGGGGACAGATCCCGCACCGGGGAGCTGTTTTTT | CASSNSLIAGDRSRTGELFF | TRBD1 | TRBV5-5 | few | TRBJ2-2
TGCGCCAGCAGCTTGGCCCGGAGGGGTGAGCAGTTCTTC | CASSLARRGEQFF | - | TRBV5-1 | once | TRBJ2-1
TGCAGTGCTAAGTCCAATACGCAGTATTTT | CSAKSNTQYF | - | TRBV20-1 | - | TRBJ2-3
TGTGCCAGCTCACCACAGGGTTACAATGAGCAGTTCTTC | CASSPQGYNEQFF | - | TRBV18 | - | TRBJ2-1
TGTGCCAGCAGCTTTGGCAGGGAGTCTACCTACGAGCAGTACTTC | CASSFGRESTYEQYF | - | TRBV5-4 | once | TRBJ2-7
TGTGCCAGCAGCGGTACAGGGGGTTTCTCTGGAAACACCATATATTTT | CASSGTGGFSGNTIYF | TRBD1 | TRBV7-6 | - | TRBJ1-3
TGTGCCAGCAGCCAAGTTGAGCTAGCGGGACAAGAGACCCAGTACTTC | CASSQVELAGQETQYF | TRBD2 | TRBV14 | - | TRBJ2-5
TGTGCCAGCAGCCAGCAGGTTACTAGCGGCTACGAGCAGTACTTC | CASSQQVTSGYEQYF | TRBD2 | TRBV7-2 | - | TRBJ2-7
TGTGCCAGCAGCTCCCAGCCAGGAGGCGAGCAGTACTTC | CASSSQPGGEQYF | - | TRBV7-3 | - | TRBJ2-7
TGTGCCAGCAGCTTCCAAGGCCTCGCTGAAAAACTGTTTTTT | CASSFQGLAEKLFF | - | TRBV28 | - | TRBJ1-4
TGTGCCAGCAGCTTATATTACAGCGGTTCCTACAATGAGCAGTTCTTC | CASSLYYSGSYNEQFF | - | TRBV7-3 | - | TRBJ2-1
TGTGCCAGTAGTATCGGACTAGAATTGTTTTCAGATACGCAGTATTTT | CASSIGLELFSDTQYF | TRBD2 | TRBV19 | - | TRBJ2-3
TGTGCCAGCAGCCAGGGGGGGGGTCAGCCCCAGCATTTT | CASSQGGGQPQHF | TRBD1 | TRBV7-2 | - | TRBJ1-5
TGTGCCAGCAGTGAAGCCTCTCAAACACGCGCCCCCTACGAGCAGTACTTC | CASSEASQTRAPYEQYF | - | TRBV6-1 | - | TRBJ2-7
TGTGCCTGGAGCGACCTTTCCGCGGGACACCCACCGAGTGGCTACACCTTC | CAWSDLSAGHPPSGYTF | - | TRBV30 | - | TRBJ1-2
TGCAGCGTGGGACTCAGCGCGGGGACTGAAGCTTTCTTT | CSVGLSAGTEAFF | - | TRBV29-1 | - | TRBJ1-1
TGTGCCAGCAGCTTAGCGGACCGCGAGCAGTACTTC | CASSLADREQYF | - | TRBV7-3 | - | TRBJ2-7
TGTGCCAGCAGCTTAGGGGGTAGTAATCACGAGCAGTACTTC | CASSLGGSNHEQYF | - | TRBV11-3 | - | TRBJ2-7